This T cell receptor beta chain originates from a study of T cells in Graves' hyperthyroidism and ophthalmopathy. The CDR3 has 13 residues. The germline V and J ends were trimmed by 10 bases and 2 bases, with 14 bases remaining between them. In germline, CDR1 is SGHTA, CDR2 FQGTGA. Points on this clonotype: What it binds is unknown.

General study findings and limits: In the blood, most expanded thyroid clonotypes above 0.001 appeared as well. Before onset, by a median of approximately 6.8 months, the model predicted ophthalmopathy.

What was amplified from RNA transcripts were TCR beta CDR3 regions. HTBI primers were used for first-round RT-PCR of the TCR CDR3. TCRdb re-called the multiplex PCR reads through MiXCR, storing one row per CDR3 protein. The table records roughly 500,000 distinct CDR3 sequences, 40% to 50% of them present only once. Exclusion followed for patients with uncontrolled infection, other autoimmune disease, pregnancy or lactation. The chain combines TRBV7-3 with TRBJ2-5, with D possibly being TRBD2 (5 bases). Sequencing was performed on peripheral blood or thyroid tissue (not recorded which). The source of this sequence is an adult woman with Graves' disease, either hyperthyroidism or ophthalmopathy (not recorded which). CDR3 nucleotide sequence: TGTGCCACCAGTACCAGAGGGCAAGAGACCCAGTACTTC. Encoded protein: CATSTRGQETQYF.